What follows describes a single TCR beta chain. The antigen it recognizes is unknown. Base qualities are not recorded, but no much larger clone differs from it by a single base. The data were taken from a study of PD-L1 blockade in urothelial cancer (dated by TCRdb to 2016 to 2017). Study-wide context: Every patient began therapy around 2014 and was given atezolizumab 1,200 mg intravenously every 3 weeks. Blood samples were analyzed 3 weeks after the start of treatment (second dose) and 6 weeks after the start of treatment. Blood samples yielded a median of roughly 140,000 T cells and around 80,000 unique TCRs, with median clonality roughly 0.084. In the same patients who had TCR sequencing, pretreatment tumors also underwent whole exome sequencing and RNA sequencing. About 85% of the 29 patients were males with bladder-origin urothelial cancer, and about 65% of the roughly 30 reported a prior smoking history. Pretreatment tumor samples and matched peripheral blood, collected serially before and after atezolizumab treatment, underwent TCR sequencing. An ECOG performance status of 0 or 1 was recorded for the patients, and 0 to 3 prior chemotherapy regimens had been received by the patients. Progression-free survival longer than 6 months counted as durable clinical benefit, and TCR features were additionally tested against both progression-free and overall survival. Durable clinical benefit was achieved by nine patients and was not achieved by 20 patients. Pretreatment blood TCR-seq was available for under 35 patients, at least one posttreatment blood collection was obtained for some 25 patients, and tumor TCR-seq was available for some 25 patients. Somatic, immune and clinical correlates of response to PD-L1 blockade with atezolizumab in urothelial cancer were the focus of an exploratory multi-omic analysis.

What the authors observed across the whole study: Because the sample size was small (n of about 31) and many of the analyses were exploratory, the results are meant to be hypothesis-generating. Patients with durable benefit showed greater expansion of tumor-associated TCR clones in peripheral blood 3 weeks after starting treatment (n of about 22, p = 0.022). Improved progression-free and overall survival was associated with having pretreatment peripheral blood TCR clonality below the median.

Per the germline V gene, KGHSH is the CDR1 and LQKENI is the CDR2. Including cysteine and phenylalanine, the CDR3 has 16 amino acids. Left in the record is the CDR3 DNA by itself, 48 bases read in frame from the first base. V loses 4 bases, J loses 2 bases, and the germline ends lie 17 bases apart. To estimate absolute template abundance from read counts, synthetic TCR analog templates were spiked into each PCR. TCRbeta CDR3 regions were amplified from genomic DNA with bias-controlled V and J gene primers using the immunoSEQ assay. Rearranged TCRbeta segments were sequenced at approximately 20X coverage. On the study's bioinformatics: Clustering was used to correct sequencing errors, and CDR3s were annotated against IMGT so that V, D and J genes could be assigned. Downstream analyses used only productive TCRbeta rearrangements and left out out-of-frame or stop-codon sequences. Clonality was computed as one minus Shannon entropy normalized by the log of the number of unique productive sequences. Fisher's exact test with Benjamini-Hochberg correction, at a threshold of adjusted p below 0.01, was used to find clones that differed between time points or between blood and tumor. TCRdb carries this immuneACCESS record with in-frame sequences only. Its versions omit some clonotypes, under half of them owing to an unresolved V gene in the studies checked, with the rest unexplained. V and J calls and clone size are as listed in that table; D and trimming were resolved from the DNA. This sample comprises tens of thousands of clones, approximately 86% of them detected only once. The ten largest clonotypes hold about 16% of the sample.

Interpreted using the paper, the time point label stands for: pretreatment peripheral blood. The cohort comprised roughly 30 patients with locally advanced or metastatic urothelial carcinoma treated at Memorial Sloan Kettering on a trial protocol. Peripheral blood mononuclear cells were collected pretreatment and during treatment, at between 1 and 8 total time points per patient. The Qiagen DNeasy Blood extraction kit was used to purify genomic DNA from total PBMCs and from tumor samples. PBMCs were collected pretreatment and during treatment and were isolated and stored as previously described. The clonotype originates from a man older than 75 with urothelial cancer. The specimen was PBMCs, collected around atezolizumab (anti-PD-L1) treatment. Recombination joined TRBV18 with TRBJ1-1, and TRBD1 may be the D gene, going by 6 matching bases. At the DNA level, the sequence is TGTGCCAGCTCACATAATACCGACAGGCTAAACACTGAAGCTTTCTTT. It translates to CASSHNTDRLNTEAFF.